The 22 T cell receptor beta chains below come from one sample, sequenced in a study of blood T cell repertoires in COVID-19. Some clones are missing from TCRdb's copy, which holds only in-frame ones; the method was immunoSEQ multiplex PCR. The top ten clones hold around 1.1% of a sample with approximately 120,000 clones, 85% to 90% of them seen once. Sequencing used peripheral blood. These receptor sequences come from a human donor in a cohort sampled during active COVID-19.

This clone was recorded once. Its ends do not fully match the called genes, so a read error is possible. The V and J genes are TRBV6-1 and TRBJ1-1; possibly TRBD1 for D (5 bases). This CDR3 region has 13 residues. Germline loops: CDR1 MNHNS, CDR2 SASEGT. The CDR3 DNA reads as TGTGCCAGCCGTGACAGATCGAACACTGAAGCTTTCTTT. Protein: CASRDRSNTEAFF.

CDR3 protein: CASSSSMSGQGMRGYTF. The CDR3 nucleotides are TGTGCCAGCAGTTCTTCTATGTCCGGACAGGGGATGAGGGGCTACACCTTC. This sequence joins TRBV7-8 and TRBJ1-2, with 9 bases identical to TRBD1. The trim removed 6 bases at V and 8 bases at J, leaving 19 bases unmatched. From germline, CDR1 is SGHVS and CDR2 FQNEAQ. The CDR3 totals 17 residues.

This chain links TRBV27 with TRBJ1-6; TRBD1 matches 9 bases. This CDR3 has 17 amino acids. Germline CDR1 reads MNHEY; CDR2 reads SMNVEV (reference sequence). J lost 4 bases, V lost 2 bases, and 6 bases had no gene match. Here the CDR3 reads CASSLVTGTGYNSPLHF. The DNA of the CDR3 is TGTGCCAGCAGTTTAGTAACCGGGACAGGGTATAATTCACCCCTCCACTTT.

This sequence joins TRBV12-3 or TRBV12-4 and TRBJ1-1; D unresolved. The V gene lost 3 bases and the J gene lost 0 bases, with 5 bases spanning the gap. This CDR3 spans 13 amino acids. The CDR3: CASSFQLNTEAFF. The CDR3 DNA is TGTGCCAGCAGTTTTCAGTTGAACACTGAAGCTTTCTTT.

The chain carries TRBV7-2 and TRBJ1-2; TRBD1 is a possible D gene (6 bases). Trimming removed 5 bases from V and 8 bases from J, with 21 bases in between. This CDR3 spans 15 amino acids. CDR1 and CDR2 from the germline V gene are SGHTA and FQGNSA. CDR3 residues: CASSPRQGRVEGYTF. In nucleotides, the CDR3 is TGTGCCAGCAGCCCCCGGCAGGGGCGGGTTGAGGGCTACACCTTC.

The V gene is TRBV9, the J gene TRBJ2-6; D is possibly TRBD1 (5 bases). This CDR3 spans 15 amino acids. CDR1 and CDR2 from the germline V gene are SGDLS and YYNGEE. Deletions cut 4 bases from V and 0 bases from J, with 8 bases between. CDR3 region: CASSRQSSGANVLTF. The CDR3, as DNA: TGTGCCAGCAGCCGACAGAGCTCTGGGGCCAACGTCCTGACTTTC.

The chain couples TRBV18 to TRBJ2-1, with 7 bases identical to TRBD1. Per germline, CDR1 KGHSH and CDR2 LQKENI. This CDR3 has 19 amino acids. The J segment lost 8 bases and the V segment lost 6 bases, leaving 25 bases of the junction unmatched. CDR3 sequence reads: CASSHRRLRGNRGRDEQFF. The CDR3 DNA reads TGTGCCAGCTCGCACAGGCGCCTCCGGGGCAACAGGGGTCGGGATGAGCAGTTCTTC. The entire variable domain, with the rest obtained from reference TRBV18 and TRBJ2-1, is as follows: NAGVMQNPRHLVRRRGQEARLRCSPMKGHSHVYWYRQLPEEGLKFMVYLQKENIIDESGMPKERFSAEFPKEGPSILRIQQVVRGDSAAYFCASSHRRLRGNRGRDEQFFGPGTRLTVL.

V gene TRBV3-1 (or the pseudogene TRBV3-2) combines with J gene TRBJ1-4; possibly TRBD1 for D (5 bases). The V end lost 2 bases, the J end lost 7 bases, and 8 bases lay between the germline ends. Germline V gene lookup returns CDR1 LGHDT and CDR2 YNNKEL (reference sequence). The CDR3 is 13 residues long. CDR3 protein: CASSQRRGEKLFF. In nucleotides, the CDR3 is TGTGCCAGCAGCCAACGGAGGGGTGAAAAACTGTTTTTT.

DNA for the CDR3: TGTGCCAGCCGAGGCGCCTATGGCTACACCTTC. Translated, it gives CASRGAYGYTF. The rearrangement joins TRBV6-5 to TRBJ1-2, with unresolved D. Trimming cost V 8 bases and J 4 bases, with 8 bases left between them. This CDR3 contains 11 residues. Germline lookup yields CDR1 MNHEY and CDR2 SVGAGI.

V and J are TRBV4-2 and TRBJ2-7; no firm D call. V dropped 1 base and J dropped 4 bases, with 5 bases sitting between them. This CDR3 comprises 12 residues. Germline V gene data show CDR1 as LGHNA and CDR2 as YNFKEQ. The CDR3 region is CASSQGAYEQYF. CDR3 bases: TGTGCCAGCAGCCAAGGGGCTTACGAGCAGTACTTC.

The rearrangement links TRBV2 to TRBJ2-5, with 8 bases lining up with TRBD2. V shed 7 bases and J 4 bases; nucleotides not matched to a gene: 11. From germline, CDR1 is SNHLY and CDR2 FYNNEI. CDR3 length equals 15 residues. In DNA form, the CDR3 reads TGTGCCAGCACTTCGGAGGGACTAGGGGGAGAGACCCAGTACTTC. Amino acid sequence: CASTSEGLGGETQYF.

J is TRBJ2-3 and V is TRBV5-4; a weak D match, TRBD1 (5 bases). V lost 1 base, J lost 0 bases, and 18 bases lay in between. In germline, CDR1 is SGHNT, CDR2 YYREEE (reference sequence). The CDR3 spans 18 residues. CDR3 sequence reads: CASSLRGRAAHSTDTQYF. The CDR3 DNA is TGTGCCAGCAGCTTGAGGGGAAGGGCGGCCCACAGCACAGATACGCAGTATTTT.

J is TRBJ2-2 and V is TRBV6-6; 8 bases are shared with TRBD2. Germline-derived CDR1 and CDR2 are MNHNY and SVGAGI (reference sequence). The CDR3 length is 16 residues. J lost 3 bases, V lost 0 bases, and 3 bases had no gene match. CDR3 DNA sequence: TGTGCCAGCAGTTACTCCCGGCGGGAGGACACCGGGGAGCTGTTTTTT. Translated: CASSYSRREDTGELFF.

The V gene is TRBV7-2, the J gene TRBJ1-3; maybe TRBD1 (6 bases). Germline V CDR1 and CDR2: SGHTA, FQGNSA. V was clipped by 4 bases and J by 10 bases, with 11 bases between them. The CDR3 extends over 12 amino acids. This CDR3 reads CASSSRGGTIYF. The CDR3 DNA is TGTGCCAGCAGCTCCCGAGGGGGAACCATATATTTT.

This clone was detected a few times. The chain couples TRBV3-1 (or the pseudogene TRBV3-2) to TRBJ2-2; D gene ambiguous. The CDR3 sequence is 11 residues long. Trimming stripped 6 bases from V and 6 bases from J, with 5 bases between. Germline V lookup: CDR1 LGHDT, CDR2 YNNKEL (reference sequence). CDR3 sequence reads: CASRISGELFF. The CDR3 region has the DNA TGTGCCAGCAGAATATCCGGGGAGCTGTTTTTT.

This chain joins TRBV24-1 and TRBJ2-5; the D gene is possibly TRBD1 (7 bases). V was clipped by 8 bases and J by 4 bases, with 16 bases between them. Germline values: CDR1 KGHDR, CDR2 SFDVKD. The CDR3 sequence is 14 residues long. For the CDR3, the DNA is TGTGCCACCATCGTACGACAGGGAGGAGAGACCCAGTACTTC. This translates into CATIVRQGGETQYF.

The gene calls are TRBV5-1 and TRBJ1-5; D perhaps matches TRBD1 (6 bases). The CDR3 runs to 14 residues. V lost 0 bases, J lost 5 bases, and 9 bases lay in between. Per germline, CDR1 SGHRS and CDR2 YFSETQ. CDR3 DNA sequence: TGCGCCAGCAGCTTGGAAGGGGGACATCAGCCCCAGCATTTT. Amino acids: CASSLEGGHQPQHF.

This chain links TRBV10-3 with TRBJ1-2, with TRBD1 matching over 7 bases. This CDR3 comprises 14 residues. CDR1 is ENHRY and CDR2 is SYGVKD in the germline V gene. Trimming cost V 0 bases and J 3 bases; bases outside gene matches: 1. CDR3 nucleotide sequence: TGTGCCATCAGTGAGTCCGGACAGGACTATGGCTACACCTTC. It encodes CAISESGQDYGYTF.

The CDR3 sequence: CASSSEQGAWGYTF. In nucleotides, the CDR3 is TGTGCCAGCAGCTCGGAACAGGGGGCCTGGGGCTACACCTTC. V and J are TRBV5-5 and TRBJ1-2; TRBD1 matches 9 bases. V shed 3 bases and J 8 bases; nucleotides not matched to a gene: 8. Germline values: CDR1 SGHKS, CDR2 YYEKEE (reference sequence). The CDR3 contains 14 residues. The full variable domain, rest sourced from reference TRBV5-5 and TRBJ1-2, is DAGVTQSPTHLIKTRGQQVTLRCSPISGHKSVSWYQQVLGQGPQFIFQYYEKEERGRGNFPDRFSARQFPNYSSELNVNALLLGDSALYLCASSSEQGAWGYTFGSGTRLTVV.

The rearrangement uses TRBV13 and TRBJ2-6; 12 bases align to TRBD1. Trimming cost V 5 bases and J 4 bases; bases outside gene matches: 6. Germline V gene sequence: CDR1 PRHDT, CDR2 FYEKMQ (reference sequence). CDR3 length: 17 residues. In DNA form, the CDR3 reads TGTGCCAGCAGCCCGGGACAGGGGGCTTCGGGGGCCAACGTCCTGACTTTC. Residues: CASSPGQGASGANVLTF.

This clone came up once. CDR3 nucleotides: TGTGCCAGCAGCGCCCCGGGACTGGGCACAGATACGCAGTATTTT. As protein: CASSAPGLGTDTQYF. V usage is TRBV9 and J usage is TRBJ2-3, with D maybe TRBD2 (6 bases). The CDR3 runs to 15 residues. Germline-derived CDR1 and CDR2 are SGDLS and YYNGEE. V lost 3 bases and J 1 base, leaving 12 bases between the germline ends.

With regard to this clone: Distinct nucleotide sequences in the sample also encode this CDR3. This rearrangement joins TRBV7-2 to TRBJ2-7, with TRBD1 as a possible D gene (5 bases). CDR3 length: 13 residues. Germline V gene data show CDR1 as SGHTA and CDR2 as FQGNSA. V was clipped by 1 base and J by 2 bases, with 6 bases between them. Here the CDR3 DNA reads TGTGCCAGCAGCTTAGACAGGCCCTACGAGCAGTACTTC. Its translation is CASSLDRPYEQYF.